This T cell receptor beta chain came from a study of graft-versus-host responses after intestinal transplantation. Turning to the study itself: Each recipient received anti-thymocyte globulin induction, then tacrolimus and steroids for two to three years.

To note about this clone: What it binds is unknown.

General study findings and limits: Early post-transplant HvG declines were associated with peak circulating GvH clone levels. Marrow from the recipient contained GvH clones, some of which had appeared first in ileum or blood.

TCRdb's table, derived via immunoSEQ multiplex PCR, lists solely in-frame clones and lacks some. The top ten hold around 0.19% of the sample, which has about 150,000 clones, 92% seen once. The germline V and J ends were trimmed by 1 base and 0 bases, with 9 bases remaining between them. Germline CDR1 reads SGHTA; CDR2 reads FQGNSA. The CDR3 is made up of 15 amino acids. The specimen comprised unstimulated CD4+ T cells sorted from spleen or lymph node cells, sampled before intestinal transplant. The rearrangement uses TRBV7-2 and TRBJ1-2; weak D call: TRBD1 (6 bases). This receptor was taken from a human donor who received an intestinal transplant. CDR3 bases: TGTGCCAGCAGCTTAGTGGCAGGGGCTAACTATGGCTACACCTTC. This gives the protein CASSLVAGANYGYTF. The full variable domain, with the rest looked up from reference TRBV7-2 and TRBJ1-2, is GAGVSQSPSNKVTEKGKDVELRCDPISGHTALYWYRQSLGQGLEFLIYFQGNSAPDKSGLPSDRFSAERTGGSVSTLTIQRTQQEDSAVYLCASSLVAGANYGYTFGSGTRLTVV.